This entry lists 21 T cell receptor beta chains sequenced from one sample in a study of identical twins. TCRdb redid the calling of the 5' RACE reads with MiXCR, one entry per CDR3 protein. The sample holds a few hundred thousand distinct CDR3 sequences; 9% to 10% are singletons and the top ten take around 3.2%. The sample also formed part of further work on yellow fever vaccine responses in identical twins.

The sample comprised PBMCs. The receptors come from a woman aged 18-30 years in good health.

This clonotype was found many times. The chain joins TRBV6-2 or TRBV6-3 to TRBJ2-1; no firm D call. The CDR3 has 15 amino acids. Germline CDR1 is MNHEY and CDR2 is SVGEGT. The V gene lost 4 bases and the J gene lost 3 bases, with 13 bases spanning the gap. The CDR3 DNA sequence: TGTGCCAGCAGTTCAATAGTGTCCGACTACAATGAGCAGTTCTTC. Encoded protein: CASSSIVSDYNEQFF.

This clonotype was found many times. V and J are TRBV6-1 and TRBJ2-1, with 11 bases matching TRBD2. Trimming cost V 7 bases and J 2 bases; bases outside gene matches: 1. The germline V gene encodes CDR1 MNHNS and CDR2 SASEGT. The CDR3 has 14 residues. This CDR3 is CASTSGRPYNEQFF. CDR3 nucleotides: TGTGCCAGCACTAGCGGGAGGCCCTACAATGAGCAGTTCTTC.

This rearrangement joins TRBV10-3 to TRBJ1-5; TRBD1 might be the D (6 bases). Trimming took 0 bases from V and 1 from J, leaving 10 bases between them. The V gene's germline CDR1 is ENHRY and CDR2 SYGVKD. The CDR3 covers 16 residues. The CDR3, as DNA: TGTGCCATCAGTGAGTCCAGGGGAGGGAGCAATCAGCCCCAGCATTTT. Its protein is CAISESRGGSNQPQHF.

This clonotype was seen many times. This chain uses TRBV7-6 with TRBJ1-1, with D tentatively TRBD1 (6 bases). The CDR3 runs 14 residues. Trimming removed 3 bases from V and 4 bases from J, with 12 bases in between. Germline-derived CDR1 and CDR2 are SGHVS and FNYEAQ. The CDR3 here is CASSFNPGVTEAFF. CDR3 coding DNA: TGTGCCAGCAGCTTTAATCCAGGGGTCACTGAAGCTTTCTTT.

V usage is TRBV12-3 or TRBV12-4 and J usage is TRBJ2-3; 9 nucleotides match TRBD2. V was pared by 7 bases and J by 7 bases, with 9 bases of the junction left unmatched. The CDR3 totals 14 residues. The CDR3 loop is CASTPGLARHTQYF. The DNA of the CDR3 is TGTGCCAGCACGCCGGGACTAGCAAGACATACGCAGTATTTT.

This clonotype was counted ten times or more. The genes are TRBV4-2 and TRBJ1-2, with D unresolved. Germline CDR1 and CDR2: LGHNA and YNFKEQ. The CDR3 extends over 14 amino acids. V was trimmed by 0 bases and J by 1 base, leaving 6 bases between them. The CDR3 is CASSQDHSNYGYTF. CDR3 DNA sequence: TGTGCCAGCAGCCAAGATCACAGTAACTATGGCTACACCTTC.

The V call is TRBV30, the J call TRBJ2-1; weak D call: TRBD2 (6 bases). Trimming pared 0 bases from V and 12 bases from J, leaving 12 bases between. CDR3 length: 12 residues. Germline-derived CDR1 and CDR2 are GTSNPN and SVGIG (reference sequence). The chain's CDR3 is CAWSVLRDSQFF. Written as DNA, the CDR3 is TGTGCCTGGAGTGTACTAAGGGACTCGCAGTTCTTC.

This clonotype was recorded at least ten times. The chain uses TRBV9 and TRBJ2-1; TRBD1 is a possible D gene (6 bases). CDR1 and CDR2 from the germline V gene are SGDLS and YYNGEE. Trimming stripped 4 bases from V and 5 bases from J, with 10 bases between. The length of the CDR3 is 13 residues. CDR3 sequence: CASSPGTNNEQFF. The CDR3 DNA is TGTGCCAGCAGCCCAGGGACAAACAATGAGCAGTTCTTC.

This clonotype has more than one count but fewer than ten. The chain carries TRBV7-9 and TRBJ2-7, with D perhaps TRBD1 (5 bases). Germline loops: CDR1 SEHNR, CDR2 FQNEAQ (reference sequence). CDR3 length: 16 residues. The V end was cut by 1 base, the J end by 2 bases, with 15 bases between. CDR3 DNA sequence: TGTGCCAGCAGCTTAGGAGAGTCAGGGCGGACCTACGAGCAGTACTTC. Translating it yields CASSLGESGRTYEQYF.

This clonotype came up a few times. The chain joins TRBV27 to TRBJ2-1, with 9 bases matching TRBD1. CDR3 length: 16 residues. The germline gives CDR1 MNHEY, CDR2 SMNVEV (reference sequence). Unmatched junction bases numbered 8, after V lost 8 bases and J lost 0 bases. The chain's CDR3 is CASRTGTGSSYNEQFF. DNA for the CDR3: TGTGCCAGCCGCACCGGGACAGGGAGCTCCTACAATGAGCAGTTCTTC.

J is TRBJ1-6 and V is TRBV7-9, with D maybe TRBD1 (5 bases). Germline lookup yields CDR1 SEHNR and CDR2 FQNEAQ (reference sequence). Trimming took off 0 bases at V and 7 bases at J, with 10 bases between the two ends. The CDR3 extends over 15 amino acids. As DNA, the CDR3 is TGTGCCAGCAGCTTAGCTCAGGGTGGGAATTCACCCCTCCACTTT. Amino acids: CASSLAQGGNSPLHF.

The rearrangement joins TRBV25-1 to TRBJ2-4, with D possibly matching TRBD2 (5 bases). With 3 bases removed from V and 4 bases from J, the gap between germline ends came to 13 bases. Germline V gene data show CDR1 as MGHDK and CDR2 as SYGVNS. This CDR3 comprises 15 residues. Written as DNA, the CDR3 is TGTGCCAGCAGTGAGGGGTCTGGGGAGAAAAACATTCAGTACTTC. It is translated as CASSEGSGEKNIQYF.

This clonotype was observed a few times. The V call is TRBV27, the J call TRBJ2-7; a possible D gene is TRBD2 (7 bases). V lost 6 bases and J 5 bases, leaving 23 bases between the germline ends. CDR3 length equals 16 residues. From germline, CDR1 is MNHEY and CDR2 SMNVEV (reference sequence). As DNA, the CDR3 is TGTGCCAGCAGGGCCCGAGGGGGGGCGCAGCAGAACGAGCAGTACTTC. Residues: CASRARGGAQQNEQYF.

V gene TRBV20-1 combines with J gene TRBJ2-7; maybe TRBD2 (6 bases). The CDR3 has 13 amino acids. Trimming pared 3 bases from V and 3 bases from J, leaving 12 bases between. Germline lookup yields CDR1 DFQATT and CDR2 SNEGSKA (reference sequence). The CDR3 coding sequence is TGCAGTGCTAGGGGACTGGCAATCTACGAGCAGTACTTC. Its translation is CSARGLAIYEQYF.

This clonotype was counted at least ten times. V gene TRBV29-1 combines with J gene TRBJ1-1; D gene ambiguous. The CDR3 contains 12 residues. Per germline, CDR1 SQVTM and CDR2 ANQGSEA. V was cut by 7 bases and J by 4 bases, with 13 bases left in between. The CDR3 DNA follows: TGCAGCGCGACGAAGGTGGGCACTGAAGCTTTCTTT. It is translated as CSATKVGTEAFF.

As regards this clonotype: A read error is possible here, since a much larger clone lies one base away. The rearrangement joins TRBV2 to TRBJ2-1; D is unresolved. Per the germline V gene, CDR1 is SNHLY and CDR2 is FYNNEI. The V end lost 3 bases, the J end lost 8 bases, and 5 bases lay between the germline ends. This CDR3 spans 11 amino acids. CDR3: CASSDFDEQFF. The CDR3 DNA reads TGTGCCAGCAGTGATTTCGATGAGCAGTTCTTC.

The chain recombines TRBV29-1 with TRBJ1-1, with a possible D match to TRBD1 (5 bases). The CDR3 is made up of 11 amino acids. Trimming stripped 4 bases from V and 8 bases from J, with 11 bases between. Looked up from germline, CDR1 is SQVTM and CDR2 is ANQGSEA. The CDR3 region is CSVGDGGEAFF. The CDR3 region has the DNA TGCAGCGTTGGCGACGGGGGAGAAGCTTTCTTT.

The chain couples TRBV15 to TRBJ2-1; 7 nucleotides agree with TRBD1. The germline V gene has CDR1 LNHNV and CDR2 YYDKDF (reference sequence). The junction had 4 bases not matched to a gene; V was cut back by 2 bases and J by 3 bases. The CDR3 runs to 15 residues. The CDR3 coding sequence is TGTGCCACCAGCAGAAGGACAGGAGTCTACAATGAGCAGTTCTTC. This sequence encodes CATSRRTGVYNEQFF. The full variable domain, with the rest looked up from reference TRBV15 and TRBJ2-1, is DAMVIQNPRYQVTQFGKPVTLSCSQTLNHNVMYWYQQKSSQAPKLLFHYYDKDFNNEADTPDNFQSRRPNTSFCFLDIRSPGLGDTAMYLCATSRRTGVYNEQFFGPGTRLTVL.

This clonotype was seen at least ten times. The chain carries TRBV7-3 and TRBJ1-4; D ambiguous. CDR3 length: 13 residues. The V gene lost 2 bases and the J gene lost 8 bases, with 9 bases spanning the gap. CDR1 is SGHTA and CDR2 is FQGTGA in the germline V gene. The CDR3 loop reads CASSLAVGEKLFF. The CDR3 region has the DNA TGTGCCAGCAGCTTAGCCGTGGGCGAAAAACTGTTTTTT.

This clonotype was detected many times. The chain has TRBV29-1 and TRBJ2-3; maybe TRBD2 (5 bases). Trimming removed 8 bases at V and 2 bases at J, with 11 bases between. This CDR3 has 12 amino acids. The V gene's germline CDR1 is SQVTM and CDR2 ANQGSEA. CDR3 region: CSTLTTTDTQYF. CDR3 nucleotide sequence: TGCAGCACCCTGACTACCACAGATACGCAGTATTTT.

In this sample, this clonotype turned up a few times. The chain has TRBV5-1 and TRBJ2-7; D may correspond to TRBD1 or TRBD2 (6 bases each). Germline CDR1 reads SGHRS; CDR2 reads YFSETQ. The V and J ends lost 2 bases and 7 bases respectively, with 13 bases between them. The CDR3 runs 13 residues. The CDR3 region is CASSLRTAGEQYF. In DNA, the CDR3 is TGCGCCAGCAGCTTACGGACAGCGGGTGAGCAGTACTTC.